This is a list of T cell receptor beta chains from one sample in a study of blood T cell repertoires in COVID-19. Repertoires were generated with immunoSEQ multiplex PCR, while TCRdb's copy carries only in-frame clones and drops some. The repertoire consists of tens of thousands of clones, with 65% to 90% occurring once and the leading ten covering roughly 15%. Sequenced sample: peripheral blood. These receptors all come from a woman of 80 years or more with active or convalescent COVID-19. The CDR3 runs from the conserved cysteine through the conserved F or W. Each record gives: J gene, V gene, CDR3 protein.

>TRBJ1-5|TRBV9
CASSVEGWAGASNQPQHF
>TRBJ2-3|TRBV7-3
CASSLLAGGSTDTQYF
>TRBJ2-7|TRBV4-3
CASSQERTSGSYEQYF
>TRBJ2-3|TRBV7-3
CASSPTHRGSTDTQYF
>TRBJ1-2|TRBV6-2/TRBV6-3
CASSYYGNYGYTF
>TRBJ2-1|TRBV9
CASSVASASYNEQFF
>TRBJ2-1|TRBV11-1
CASSSFRLAGNNEQFF
>TRBJ1-1|TRBV28
CASSTQQGLRAFF
>TRBJ1-5|TRBV6-5
CASSPRTGGNQPQHF
>TRBJ2-1|TRBV9
CASSVLLGEGNEQFF
>TRBJ1-5|TRBV7-9
CASSLEYGQGRGQPQHF
>TRBJ1-2|TRBV7-9
CASSLGQGGGYTF
>TRBJ2-1|TRBV5-1
CASSSRGESNEQFF
>TRBJ1-1|TRBV7-2
CASSLSQNTEAFF
>TRBJ1-1|TRBV5-4
CASSYVQGDDTEAFF